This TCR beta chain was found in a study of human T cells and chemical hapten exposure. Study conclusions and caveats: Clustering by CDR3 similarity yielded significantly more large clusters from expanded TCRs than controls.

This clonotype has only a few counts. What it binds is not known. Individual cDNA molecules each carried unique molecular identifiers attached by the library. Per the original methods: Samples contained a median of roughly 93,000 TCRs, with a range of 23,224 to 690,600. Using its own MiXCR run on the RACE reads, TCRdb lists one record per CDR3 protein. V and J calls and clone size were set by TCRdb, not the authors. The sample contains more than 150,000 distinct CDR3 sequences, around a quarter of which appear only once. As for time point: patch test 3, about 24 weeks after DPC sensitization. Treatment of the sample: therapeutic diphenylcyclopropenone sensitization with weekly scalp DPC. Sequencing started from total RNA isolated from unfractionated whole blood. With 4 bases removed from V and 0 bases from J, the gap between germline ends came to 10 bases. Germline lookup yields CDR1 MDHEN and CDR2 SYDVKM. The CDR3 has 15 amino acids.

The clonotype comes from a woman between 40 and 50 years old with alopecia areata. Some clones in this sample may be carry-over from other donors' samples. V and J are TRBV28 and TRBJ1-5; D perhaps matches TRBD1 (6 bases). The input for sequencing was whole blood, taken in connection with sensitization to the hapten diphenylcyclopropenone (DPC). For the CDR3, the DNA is TGTGCCAGCAGTTCGCAGGGGCATAGCAATCAGCCCCAGCATTTT. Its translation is CASSSQGHSNQPQHF.